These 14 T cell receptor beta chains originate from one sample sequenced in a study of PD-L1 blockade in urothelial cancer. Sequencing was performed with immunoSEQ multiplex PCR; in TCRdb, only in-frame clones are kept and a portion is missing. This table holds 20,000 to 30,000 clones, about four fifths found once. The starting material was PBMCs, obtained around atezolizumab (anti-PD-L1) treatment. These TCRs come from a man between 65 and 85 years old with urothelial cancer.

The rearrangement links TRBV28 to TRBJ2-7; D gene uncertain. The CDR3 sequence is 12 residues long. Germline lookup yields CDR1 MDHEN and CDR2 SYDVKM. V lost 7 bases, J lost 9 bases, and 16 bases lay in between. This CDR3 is CASTRSSTGQYF. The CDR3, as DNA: TGTGCCAGCACTCGGAGCAGCACTGGGCAGTACTTC.

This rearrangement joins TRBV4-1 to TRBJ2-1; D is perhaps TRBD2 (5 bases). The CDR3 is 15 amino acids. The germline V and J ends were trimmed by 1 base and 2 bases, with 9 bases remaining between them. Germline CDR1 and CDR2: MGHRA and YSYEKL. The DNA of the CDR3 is TGCGCCAGCAGCCAAGGCGGAGGAACCTACAATGAGCAGTTCTTC. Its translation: CASSQGGGTYNEQFF.

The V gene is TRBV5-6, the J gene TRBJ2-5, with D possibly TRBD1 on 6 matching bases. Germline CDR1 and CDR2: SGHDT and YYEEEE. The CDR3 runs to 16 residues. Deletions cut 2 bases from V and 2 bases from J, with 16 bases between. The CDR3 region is CASSLAHRVQQETQYF. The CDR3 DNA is TGTGCCAGCAGCTTAGCACACAGGGTACAGCAAGAGACCCAGTACTTC.

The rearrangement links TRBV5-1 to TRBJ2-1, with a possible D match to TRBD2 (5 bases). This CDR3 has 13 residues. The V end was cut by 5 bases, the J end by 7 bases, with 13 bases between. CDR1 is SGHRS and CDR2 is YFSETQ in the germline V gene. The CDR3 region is CASSTEDGNEQFF. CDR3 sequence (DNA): TGCGCCAGCAGTACGGAGGACGGTAATGAGCAGTTCTTC.

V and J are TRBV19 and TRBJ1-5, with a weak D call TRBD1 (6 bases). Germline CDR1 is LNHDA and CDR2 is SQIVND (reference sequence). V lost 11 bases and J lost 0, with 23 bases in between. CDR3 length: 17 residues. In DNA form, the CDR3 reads TGTGCCCTCGGAGGTTCAGACAGGAGTAATAGCAATCAGCCCCAGCATTTT. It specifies CALGGSDRSNSNQPQHF.

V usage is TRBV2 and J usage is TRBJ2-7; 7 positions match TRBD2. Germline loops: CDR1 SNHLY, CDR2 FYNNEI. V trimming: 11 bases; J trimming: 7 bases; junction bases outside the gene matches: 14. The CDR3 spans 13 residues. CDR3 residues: CAGKAGLLGEQYF. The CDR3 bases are TGTGCCGGTAAAGCGGGGCTCCTGGGGGAGCAGTACTTC.

The chain's CDR3 is CASSFIQVEAFF. DNA for the CDR3: TGTGCCAGCAGCTTCATACAGGTCGAAGCTTTCTTT. The gene calls are TRBV7-9 and TRBJ1-1, with D possibly TRBD1 on 5 matching bases. The CDR3 loop spans 12 amino acids. CDR1 and CDR2 (germline): SEHNR, FQNEAQ (reference sequence). Trimming removed 3 bases at V and 8 bases at J, with 10 bases between.

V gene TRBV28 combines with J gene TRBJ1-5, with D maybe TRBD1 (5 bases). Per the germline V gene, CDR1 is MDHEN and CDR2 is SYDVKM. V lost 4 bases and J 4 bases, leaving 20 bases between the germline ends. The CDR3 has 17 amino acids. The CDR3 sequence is CASSSPTRGFRNQPQHF. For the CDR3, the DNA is TGTGCCAGCAGTTCCCCCACAAGGGGATTCCGTAATCAGCCCCAGCATTTT.

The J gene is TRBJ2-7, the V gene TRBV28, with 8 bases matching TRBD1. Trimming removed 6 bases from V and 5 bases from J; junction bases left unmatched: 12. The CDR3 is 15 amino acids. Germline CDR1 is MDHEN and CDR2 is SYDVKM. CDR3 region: CASSVHMDRVNEQYF. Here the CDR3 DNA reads TGTGCCAGCAGCGTGCATATGGACAGGGTAAACGAGCAGTACTTC. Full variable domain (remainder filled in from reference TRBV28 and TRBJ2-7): DVKVTQSSRYLVKRTGEKVFLECVQDMDHENMFWYRQDPGLGLRLIYFSYDVKMKEKGDIPEGYSVSREKKERFSLILESASTNQTSMYLCASSVHMDRVNEQYFGPGTRLTVT.

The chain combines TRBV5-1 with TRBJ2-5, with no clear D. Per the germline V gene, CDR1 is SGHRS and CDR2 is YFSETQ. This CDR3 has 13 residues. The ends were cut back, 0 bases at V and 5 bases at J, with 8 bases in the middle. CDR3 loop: CASSLGSGETQYF. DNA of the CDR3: TGCGCCAGCAGCTTGGGGAGTGGGGAGACCCAGTACTTC.

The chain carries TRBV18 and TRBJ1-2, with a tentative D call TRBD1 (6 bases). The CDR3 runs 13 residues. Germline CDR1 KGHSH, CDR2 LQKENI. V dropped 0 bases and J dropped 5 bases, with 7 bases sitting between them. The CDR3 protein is CASSPPTGYGYTF. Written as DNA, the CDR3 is TGTGCCAGCTCACCACCAACAGGGTATGGCTACACCTTC.

CDR3 amino acids: CASSSGLVSRDAGELFF. The CDR3 DNA reads TGTGCCAGCAGCTCAGGACTAGTTTCGAGGGACGCCGGGGAGCTGTTTTTT. This rearrangement joins TRBV7-6 to TRBJ2-2; 7 bases fit TRBD2. Germline CDR1 and CDR2: SGHVS and FNYEAQ. The CDR3 sequence is 17 residues long. V dropped 4 bases and J dropped 6; count of bases not matched to a gene: 14.

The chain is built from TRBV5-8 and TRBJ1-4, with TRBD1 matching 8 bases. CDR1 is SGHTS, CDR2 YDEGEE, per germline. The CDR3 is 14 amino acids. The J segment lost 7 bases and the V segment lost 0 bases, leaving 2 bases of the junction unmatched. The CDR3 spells CASSLGQGSEKLFF. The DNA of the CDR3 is TGTGCCAGCAGCTTGGGACAGGGGTCTGAAAAACTGTTTTTT.

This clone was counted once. The CDR3 sequence: CASRTASTEAFF. The CDR3 DNA is TGTGCCAGCAGGACAGCGAGCACTGAAGCTTTCTTT. The gene calls are TRBV28 and TRBJ1-1, with D possibly matching TRBD1 (5 bases). V lost 6 bases and J lost 4, with 9 bases in between. CDR3 length: 12 residues. Germline V gene data show CDR1 as MDHEN and CDR2 as SYDVKM.